This T cell receptor beta chain was identified during a study of shared clonotypes between healthy human individuals. The count of this clone is one. TCRdb keeps only in-frame clones here, not all; method: immunoSEQ multiplex PCR. Here the sample spans some 2,000,000 clones, nearly 97% being singletons. Trimming pared 4 bases from V and 2 bases from J, leaving 22 bases between. The length of the CDR3 is 17 residues. The V gene's germline CDR1 is SQVTM and CDR2 ANQGSEA. This receptor was identified in a man aged 18 to 30 in good health. Sequenced sample: naive CD4+ T cells sorted from blood. The subset: CD45RA+ positively selected. The chain joins TRBV29-1 to TRBJ2-3, with D maybe TRBD1 (6 bases). The CDR3 DNA follows: TGCAGCGTTGGCCAGGGGATGGGAGAGGGTTACACAGATACGCAGTATTTT. This translates into CSVGQGMGEGYTDTQYF.